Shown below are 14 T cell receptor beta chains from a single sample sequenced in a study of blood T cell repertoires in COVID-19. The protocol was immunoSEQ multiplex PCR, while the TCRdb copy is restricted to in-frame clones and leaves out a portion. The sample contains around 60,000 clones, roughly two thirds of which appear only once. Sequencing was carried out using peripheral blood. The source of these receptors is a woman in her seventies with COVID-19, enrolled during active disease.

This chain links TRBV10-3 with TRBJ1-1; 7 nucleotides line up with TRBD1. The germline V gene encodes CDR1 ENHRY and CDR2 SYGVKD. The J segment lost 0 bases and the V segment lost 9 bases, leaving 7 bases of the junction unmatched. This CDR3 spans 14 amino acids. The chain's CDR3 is CAIKRQGLNTEAFF. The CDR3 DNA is TGTGCCATTAAACGACAGGGCTTGAACACTGAAGCTTTCTTT.

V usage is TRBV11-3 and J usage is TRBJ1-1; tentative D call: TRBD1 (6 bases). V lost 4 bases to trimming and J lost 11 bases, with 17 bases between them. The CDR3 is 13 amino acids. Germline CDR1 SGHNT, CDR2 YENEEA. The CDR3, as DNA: TGTGCCAGCAGCTACACGGGTCAGGGGTACGCTTTCTTT. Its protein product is CASSYTGQGYAFF.

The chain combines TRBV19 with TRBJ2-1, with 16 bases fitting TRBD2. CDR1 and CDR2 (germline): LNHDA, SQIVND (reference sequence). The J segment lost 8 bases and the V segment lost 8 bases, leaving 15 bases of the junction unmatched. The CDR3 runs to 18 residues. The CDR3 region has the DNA TGTGCCAGTCGACAGATCGGGACTAGCGGGGGGGGTCGCGATGAGCAGTTCTTC. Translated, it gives CASRQIGTSGGGRDEQFF.

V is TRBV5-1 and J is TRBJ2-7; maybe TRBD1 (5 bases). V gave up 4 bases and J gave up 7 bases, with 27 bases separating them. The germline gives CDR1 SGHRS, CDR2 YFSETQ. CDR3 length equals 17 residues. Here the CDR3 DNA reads TGCGCCAGCAGCCCTGGATCAGGGTCCCGACGAACTTGGGAGCAGTACTTC. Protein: CASSPGSGSRRTWEQYF.

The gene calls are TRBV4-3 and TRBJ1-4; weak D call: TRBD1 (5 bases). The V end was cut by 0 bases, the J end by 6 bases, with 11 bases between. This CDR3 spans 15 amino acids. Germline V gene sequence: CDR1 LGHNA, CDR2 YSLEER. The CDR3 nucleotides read TGCGCCAGCAGCCAAGAGGGCAGGGTCGATGAAAAACTGTTTTTT. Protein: CASSQEGRVDEKLFF.

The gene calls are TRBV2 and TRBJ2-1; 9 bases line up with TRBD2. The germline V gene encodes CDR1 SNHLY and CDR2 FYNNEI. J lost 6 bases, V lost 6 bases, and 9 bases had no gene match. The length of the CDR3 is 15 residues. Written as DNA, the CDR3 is TGTGCCAGCAGCCGCTCTAGCGGGATAGGCAATGAGCAGTTCTTC. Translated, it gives CASSRSSGIGNEQFF. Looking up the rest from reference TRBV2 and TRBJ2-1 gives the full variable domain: EPEVTQTPSHQVTQMGQEVILRCVPISNHLYFYWYRQILGQKVEFLVSFYNNEISEKSEIFDDQFSVERPDGSNFTLKIRSTKLEDSAMYFCASSRSSGIGNEQFFGPGTRLTVL.

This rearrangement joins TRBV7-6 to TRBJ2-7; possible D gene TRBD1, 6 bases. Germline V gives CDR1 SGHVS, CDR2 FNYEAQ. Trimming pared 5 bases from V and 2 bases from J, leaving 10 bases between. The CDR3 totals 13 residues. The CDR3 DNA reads TGTGCCAGCAGCCGACAGGTAACCTACGAGCAGTACTTC. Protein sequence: CASSRQVTYEQYF.

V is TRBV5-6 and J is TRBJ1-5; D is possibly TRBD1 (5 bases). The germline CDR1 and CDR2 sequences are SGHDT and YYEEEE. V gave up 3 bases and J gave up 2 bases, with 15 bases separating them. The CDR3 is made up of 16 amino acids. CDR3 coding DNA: TGTGCCAGCAGCTGGGGGGGAGGGACCGGCAATCAGCCCCAGCATTTT. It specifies CASSWGGGTGNQPQHF.

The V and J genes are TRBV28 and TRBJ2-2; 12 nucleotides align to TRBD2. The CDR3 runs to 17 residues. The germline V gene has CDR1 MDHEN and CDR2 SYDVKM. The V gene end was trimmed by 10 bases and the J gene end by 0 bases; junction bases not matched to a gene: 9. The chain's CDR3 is CATFTSGRPPNTGELFF. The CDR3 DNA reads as TGTGCCACATTTACTAGCGGGAGGCCCCCGAACACCGGGGAGCTGTTTTTT. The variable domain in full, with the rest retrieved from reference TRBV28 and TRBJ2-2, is DVKVTQSSRYLVKRTGEKVFLECVQDMDHENMFWYRQDPGLGLRLIYFSYDVKMKEKGDIPEGYSVSREKKERFSLILESASTNQTSMYLCATFTSGRPPNTGELFFGEGSRLTVL.

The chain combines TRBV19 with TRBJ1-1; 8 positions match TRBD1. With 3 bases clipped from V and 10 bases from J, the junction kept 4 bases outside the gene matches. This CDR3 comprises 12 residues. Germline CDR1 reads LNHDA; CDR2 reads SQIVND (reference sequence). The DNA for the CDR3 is TGTGCCAGTAGTATCGGACAGGGTATAGCTTTCTTT. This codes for CASSIGQGIAFF.

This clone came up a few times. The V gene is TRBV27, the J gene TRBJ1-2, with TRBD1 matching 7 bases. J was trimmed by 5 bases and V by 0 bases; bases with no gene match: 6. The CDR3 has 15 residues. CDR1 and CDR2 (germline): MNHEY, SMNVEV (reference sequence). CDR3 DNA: TGTGCCAGCAGTTTATCAGGACAGGAGGGTTATGGCTACACCTTC. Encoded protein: CASSLSGQEGYGYTF.

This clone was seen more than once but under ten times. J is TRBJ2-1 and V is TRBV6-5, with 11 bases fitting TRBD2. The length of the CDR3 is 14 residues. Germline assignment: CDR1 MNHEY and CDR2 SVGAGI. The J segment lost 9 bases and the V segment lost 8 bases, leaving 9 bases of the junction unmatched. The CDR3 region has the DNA TGTGCCAGCCATGTCACTAGCGGGAGTGGTGAGCAGTTCTTC. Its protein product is CASHVTSGSGEQFF.

The CDR3 coding sequence is TGTGCCAGCAGCCAAGATCCGGGGTCTGAGCAGTTCTTC. Amino acid sequence: CASSQDPGSEQFF. The V gene is TRBV3-1 (or the pseudogene TRBV3-2), the J gene TRBJ2-1; weak D call: TRBD2 (5 bases). Germline-derived CDR1 and CDR2 are LGHDT and YNNKEL (reference sequence). The V gene lost 0 bases and the J gene lost 9 bases, with 9 bases spanning the gap. The CDR3 length is 13 residues.

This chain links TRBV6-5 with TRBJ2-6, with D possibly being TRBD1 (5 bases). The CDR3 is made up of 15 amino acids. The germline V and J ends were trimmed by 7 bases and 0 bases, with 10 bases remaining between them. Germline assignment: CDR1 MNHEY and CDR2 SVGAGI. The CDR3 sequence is CASILDSSGANVLTF. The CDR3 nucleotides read TGTGCCAGCATTCTTGACAGCTCTGGGGCCAACGTCCTGACTTTC.